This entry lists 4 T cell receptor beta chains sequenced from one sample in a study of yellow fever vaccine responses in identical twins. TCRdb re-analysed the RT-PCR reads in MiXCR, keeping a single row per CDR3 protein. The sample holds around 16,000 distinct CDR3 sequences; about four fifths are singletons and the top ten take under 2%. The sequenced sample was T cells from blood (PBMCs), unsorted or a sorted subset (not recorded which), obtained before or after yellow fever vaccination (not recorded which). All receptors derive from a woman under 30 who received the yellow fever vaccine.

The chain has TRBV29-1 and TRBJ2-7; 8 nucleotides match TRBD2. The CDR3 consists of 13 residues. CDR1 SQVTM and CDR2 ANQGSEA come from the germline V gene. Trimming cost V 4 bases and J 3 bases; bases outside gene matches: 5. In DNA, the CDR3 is TGCAGCGTTGGAGCGGGAGTTGGCTACGAGCAGTACTTC. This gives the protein CSVGAGVGYEQYF.

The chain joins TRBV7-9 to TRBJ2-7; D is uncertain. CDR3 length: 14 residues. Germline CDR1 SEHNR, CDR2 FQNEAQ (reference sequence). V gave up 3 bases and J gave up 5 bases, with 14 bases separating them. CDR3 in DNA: TGTGCCAGCAGCTTCCGGGTGGTGGACCACGAGCAGTACTTC. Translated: CASSFRVVDHEQYF.

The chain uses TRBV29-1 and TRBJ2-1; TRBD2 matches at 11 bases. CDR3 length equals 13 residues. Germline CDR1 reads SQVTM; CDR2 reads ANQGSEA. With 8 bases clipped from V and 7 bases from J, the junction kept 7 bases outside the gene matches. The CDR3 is CSPTSGKGNEQFF. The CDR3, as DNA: TGCAGCCCGACTAGCGGGAAAGGGAATGAGCAGTTCTTC.

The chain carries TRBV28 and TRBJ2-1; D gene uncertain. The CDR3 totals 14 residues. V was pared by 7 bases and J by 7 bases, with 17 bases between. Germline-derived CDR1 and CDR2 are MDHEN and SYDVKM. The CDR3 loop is CASTPVGFSNEQFF. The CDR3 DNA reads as TGTGCCAGCACTCCAGTCGGCTTCTCGAATGAGCAGTTCTTC.